Below are 26 T cell receptor beta chains sequenced from a single sample in a study of CD8 T cells in Susac syndrome. After extraction with the RNeasy kit, roughly 0.45 to 1 ug of the RNA was reverse transcribed using random hexamers. TCRdb passed the immunoSEQ multiplex PCR reads through MiXCR, listing each CDR3 protein once. The sample lists about 300,000 distinct CDR3 sequences; approximately 85% were seen once. The material sequenced was CD8+ T cells from PBMCs. The receptors shown here come from a human donor with multiple sclerosis.

The rearrangement uses TRBV7-6 and TRBJ1-5; tentative D call: TRBD1 (6 bases). Germline CDR1 and CDR2: SGHVS and FNYEAQ. CDR3 length equals 14 residues. Trimming pared 5 bases from V and 4 bases from J, leaving 12 bases between. In nucleotides, the CDR3 is TGTGCCAGCAGCGCAGGGGAGACGAATCAGCCCCAGCATTTT. This encodes CASSAGETNQPQHF.

J is TRBJ2-1 and V is TRBV28; no clear D. Germline values: CDR1 MDHEN, CDR2 SYDVKM. The CDR3 is made up of 16 amino acids. Trimming removed 2 bases from V and 3 bases from J, with 14 bases in between. As DNA, the CDR3 is TGTGCCAGCAGTTTAGCTGACACGAACCTCTACAATGAGCAGTTCTTC. Its protein product is CASSLADTNLYNEQFF.

This clonotype appeared a few times. V usage is TRBV27 and J usage is TRBJ1-1, with D perhaps matching TRBD1 (6 bases). The ends were cut back, 0 bases at V and 0 bases at J, with 11 bases in the middle. This CDR3 comprises 16 residues. The V gene's germline CDR1 is MNHEY and CDR2 SMNVEV (reference sequence). CDR3 region: CASSLSWTALNTEAFF. CDR3 bases: TGTGCCAGCAGTTTATCGTGGACAGCTTTGAACACTGAAGCTTTCTTT.

CDR3 bases: TGTGCCAGCAGCGACAGGGGTTACTATGGCTACACCTTC. This translates into CASSDRGYYGYTF. V usage is TRBV6-2 or TRBV6-3 and J usage is TRBJ1-2, with 8 positions matching TRBD1. J was trimmed by 3 bases and V by 6 bases; bases with no gene match: 3. This CDR3 spans 13 amino acids. Germline assignment: CDR1 MNHEY and CDR2 SVGEGT.

This clonotype was found once. The J gene is TRBJ1-4, the V gene TRBV6-5, with 7 bases identical to TRBD1. The V and J ends lost 6 bases and 6 bases, in that order; junction bases with no gene match: 10. Germline CDR1 is MNHEY and CDR2 is SVGAGI. CDR3 size: 15 residues. This CDR3 is CASSHSETGYEKLFF. In DNA form, the CDR3 reads TGTGCCAGCAGCCACTCTGAGACAGGGTATGAAAAACTGTTTTTT.

This clonotype was seen once. The chain couples TRBV10-3 to TRBJ2-5; 7 bases are a match to TRBD2. The trim removed 0 bases at V and 5 bases at J, leaving 12 bases unmatched. The CDR3 totals 17 residues. Germline loops: CDR1 ENHRY, CDR2 SYGVKD. The chain's CDR3 is CAISESGLVYFSETQYF. DNA for the CDR3: TGTGCCATCAGTGAGTCCGGACTAGTGTACTTCTCGGAGACCCAGTACTTC.

V usage is TRBV15 and J usage is TRBJ2-2; D remains ambiguous. This CDR3 comprises 15 residues. Trimming stripped 3 bases from V and 6 bases from J, with 14 bases between. The germline CDR1 and CDR2 sequences are LNHNV and YYDKDF (reference sequence). The CDR3 here is CATSSERRFPGELFF. CDR3 nucleotides: TGTGCCACCAGCAGTGAGAGACGGTTCCCCGGGGAGCTGTTTTTT.

CDR3 region: CATRGDYGVNEQFF. CDR3 coding DNA: TGTGCCACCAGGGGGGACTACGGAGTCAATGAGCAGTTCTTC. The rearrangement uses TRBV15 and TRBJ2-1, with TRBD2 identical over 7 bases. The CDR3 sequence is 14 residues long. Germline loops: CDR1 LNHNV, CDR2 YYDKDF (reference sequence). Losses at the gene ends were 6 bases for V and 6 bases for J; bases not matched to a gene: 8.

The chain links TRBV7-9 to TRBJ2-1, with D possibly TRBD1 on 6 matching bases. The germline V gene encodes CDR1 SEHNR and CDR2 FQNEAQ (reference sequence). V was trimmed by 5 bases and J by 10 bases, leaving 15 bases between them. This CDR3 spans 13 amino acids. The CDR3 DNA reads TGTGCCAGCAGCCCTGACAGGCTCTCAGAGCAGTTCTTC. This translates into CASSPDRLSEQFF.

The J gene is TRBJ2-7, the V gene TRBV6-2 or TRBV6-3; TRBD1 might be the D (6 bases). The V end lost 6 bases, the J end lost 4 bases, and 25 bases lay between the germline ends. The CDR3 totals 17 residues. The V gene's germline CDR1 is MNHEY and CDR2 SVGEGT. This CDR3 reads CASSQLIKTGSHYEQYF. CDR3 DNA sequence: TGTGCCAGCAGCCAACTCATTAAGACAGGAAGTCATTACGAGCAGTACTTC.

The CDR3 sequence is CASSTSDGLAGDDTDTQYF. DNA of the CDR3: TGTGCCAGCAGCACCTCGGACGGACTAGCGGGAGATGATACAGATACGCAGTATTTT. The chain joins TRBV6-2 or TRBV6-3 to TRBJ2-3, with 13 bases identical to TRBD2. The CDR3 runs 19 residues. Trimming cost V 6 bases and J 3 bases; bases outside gene matches: 15. CDR1 MNHEY and CDR2 SVGEGT come from the germline V gene.

This sequence joins TRBV30 and TRBJ2-7; D unclear. V was clipped by 0 bases and J by 3 bases, with 9 bases between them. Germline V CDR1 and CDR2: GTSNPN, SVGIG (reference sequence). The CDR3 is 13 residues long. CDR3 in amino acids: CAWSVTFYYEQYF. CDR3 nucleotide sequence: TGTGCCTGGAGTGTGACCTTCTACTACGAGCAGTACTTC.

The sample holds a few counts of this clonotype. The chain combines TRBV27 with TRBJ1-6; D is possibly TRBD1 (5 bases). The CDR3 extends over 13 amino acids. Germline V gene lookup returns CDR1 MNHEY and CDR2 SMNVEV (reference sequence). Trimming pared 3 bases from V and 6 bases from J, leaving 6 bases between. The CDR3 DNA reads TGTGCCAGCAGTTTTGGGGGTAATTCACCCCTCCACTTT. Its translation: CASSFGGNSPLHF.

This clonotype was detected only a few times. The chain has TRBV5-4 and TRBJ2-7, with D perhaps matching TRBD1 (5 bases). V gave up 1 base and J gave up 3 bases, with 11 bases separating them. Germline assignment: CDR1 SGHNT and CDR2 YYREEE (reference sequence). The CDR3 runs 14 residues. The CDR3 loop reads CASSLWQGDYEQYF. DNA for the CDR3: TGTGCCAGCAGCTTGTGGCAGGGTGACTACGAGCAGTACTTC.

This clonotype was seen a single time. The V gene is TRBV29-1, the J gene TRBJ2-7; unclear D gene. Trimming pared 1 base from V and 2 bases from J, leaving 9 bases between. The CDR3 extends over 13 amino acids. Germline loops: CDR1 SQVTM, CDR2 ANQGSEA. Written as DNA, the CDR3 is TGCAGCGTTGAAGCGGGCAGACCCTACGAGCAGTACTTC. The encoded protein is CSVEAGRPYEQYF.

The V call is TRBV23-1, the J call TRBJ2-6; the match to TRBD1 covers 8 bases. TRBV23-1 is an ORF for which the function is uncertain. J gave up 1 base and V 8 bases, and 10 bases lay outside the gene matches. This CDR3 has 17 residues. The chain's CDR3 is CASPLPRQGSGANVLTF. In DNA, the CDR3 is TGCGCCAGCCCCCTCCCAAGACAGGGGTCTGGGGCCAACGTCCTGACTTTC.

The V call is TRBV11-2, the J call TRBJ2-2, with D uncertain. The length of the CDR3 is 13 residues. The germline gives CDR1 SGHAT, CDR2 FQNNGV. Trimming left V 5 bases short and J 10 bases short, with 14 bases between. The CDR3 nucleotides are TGTGCCAGCAGCCCACCTAACGAGGAGGAGCTGTTTTTT. Translating it yields CASSPPNEEELFF.

This rearrangement joins TRBV28 to TRBJ2-7; TRBD2 agrees at 8 bases. V gave up 8 bases and J gave up 4 bases; unmatched junction bases: 13. The germline CDR1 and CDR2 sequences are MDHEN and SYDVKM. The CDR3 runs to 15 residues. CDR3 in DNA: TGTGCCAGCGTATGGACGGGAGGGCCCGGGTACGAGCAGTACTTC. This translates into CASVWTGGPGYEQYF.

The chain has TRBV14 and TRBJ1-2; D is uncertain. Germline V gives CDR1 SGHDN, CDR2 FVKESK. V was clipped by 1 base and J by 5 bases, with 20 bases between them. There are 17 residues in the CDR3. The CDR3 DNA sequence: TGTGCCAGCAGCCAAGGGGGAGAAGCCATCGTGGTGTATGGCTACACCTTC. Its protein is CASSQGGEAIVVYGYTF.

Comments on this clonotype: Mismatch with germline at one junction end may stem from a read error. The chain couples TRBV5-1 to TRBJ1-2; D uncertain. This CDR3 contains 14 residues. CDR1 and CDR2 from the germline V gene are SGHRS and YFSETQ. CDR3 region: CASSLMTFYYGCTF. CDR3 nucleotides: TGCGCCAGCAGCCTAATGACATTCTACTATGGCTGCACCTTC.

This chain uses TRBV6-1 with TRBJ2-5, with D possibly being TRBD2 (6 bases). The length of the CDR3 is 13 residues. The V and J ends lost 9 bases and 2 bases respectively, with 13 bases between them. Germline-derived CDR1 and CDR2 are MNHNS and SASEGT. Written as DNA, the CDR3 is TGTGCCAGTAACGGGAGCCCACAAGAGACCCAGTACTTC. Protein sequence: CASNGSPQETQYF.

The genes are TRBV7-9 and TRBJ2-3; the match to TRBD2 covers 8 bases. CDR3 length: 14 residues. Trimming cost V 5 bases and J 11 bases; bases outside gene matches: 12. Germline CDR1 SEHNR, CDR2 FQNEAQ (reference sequence). This CDR3 reads CASSNPSLGGGQYF. In nucleotides, the CDR3 is TGTGCCAGCAGCAATCCAAGCCTCGGGGGGGGGCAGTATTTT.

There are a few counts of this clonotype. The chain employs TRBV21-1 and TRBJ2-7; the table's TRBD1 call for D was not verified on the DNA. TRBV21-1 is an annotated pseudogene. There are 16 residues in the CDR3. CDR3 loop: CASSKVPGAQFYEQYF. In DNA, the CDR3 is TGTGCCAGCAGCAAAGTCCCAGGGGCCCAATTCTACGAGCAGTACTTC.

This chain links TRBV7-9 with TRBJ1-2; D is ambiguous. V shed 4 bases and J shed 4 bases, with 16 bases lying between them. Germline-derived CDR1 and CDR2 are SEHNR and FQNEAQ (reference sequence). The CDR3 has 15 amino acids. This CDR3 is CASSSSSVWRYGYTF. For the CDR3, the DNA is TGTGCCAGCAGCTCCTCCTCGGTCTGGCGCTATGGCTACACCTTC. Complete variable domain (other parts from reference TRBV7-9 and TRBJ1-2): DTGVSQNPRHKITKRGQNVTFRCDPISEHNRLYWYRQTLGQGPEFLTYFQNEAQLEKSRLLSDRFSAERPKGSFSTLEIQRTEQGDSAMYLCASSSSSVWRYGYTFGSGTRLTVV.

The chain carries TRBV20-1 and TRBJ1-4; 8 nucleotides align to TRBD1. CDR3 length equals 13 residues. Germline assignment: CDR1 DFQATT and CDR2 SNEGSKA (reference sequence). CDR3 nucleotides: TGCAGCGCCCCAGGGGGCGACAATGAAAAACTGTTTTTT. Translation gives CSAPGGDNEKLFF.

V usage is TRBV15 and J usage is TRBJ2-1; D uncertain. Trimming left V 1 base short and J 7 bases short, with 14 bases between. The CDR3 spans 15 residues. The germline CDR1 and CDR2 sequences are LNHNV and YYDKDF (reference sequence). The CDR3 loop is CATSRARDQANEQFF. DNA of the CDR3: TGTGCCACCAGCAGAGCTCGCGACCAAGCGAATGAGCAGTTCTTC.